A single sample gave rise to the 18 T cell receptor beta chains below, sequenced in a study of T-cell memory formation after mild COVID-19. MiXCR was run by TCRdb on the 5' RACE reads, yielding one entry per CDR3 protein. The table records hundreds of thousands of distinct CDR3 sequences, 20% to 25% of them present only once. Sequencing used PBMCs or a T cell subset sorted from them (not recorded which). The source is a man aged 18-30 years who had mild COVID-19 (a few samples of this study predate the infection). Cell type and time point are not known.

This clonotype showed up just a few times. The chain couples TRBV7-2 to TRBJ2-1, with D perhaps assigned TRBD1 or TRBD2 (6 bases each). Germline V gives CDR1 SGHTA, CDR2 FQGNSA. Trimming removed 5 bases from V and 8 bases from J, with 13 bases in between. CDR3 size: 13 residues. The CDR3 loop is CASSRSGAYEQFF. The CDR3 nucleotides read TGTGCCAGCAGCCGGTCGGGGGCATATGAGCAGTTCTTC.

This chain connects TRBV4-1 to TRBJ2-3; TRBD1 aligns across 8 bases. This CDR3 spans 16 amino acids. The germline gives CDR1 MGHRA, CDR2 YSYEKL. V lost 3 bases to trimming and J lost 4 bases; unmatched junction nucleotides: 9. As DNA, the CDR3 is TGCGCCAGCAGCCAGATTCGACAGGGGACCCCAGATACGCAGTATTTT. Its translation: CASSQIRQGTPDTQYF.

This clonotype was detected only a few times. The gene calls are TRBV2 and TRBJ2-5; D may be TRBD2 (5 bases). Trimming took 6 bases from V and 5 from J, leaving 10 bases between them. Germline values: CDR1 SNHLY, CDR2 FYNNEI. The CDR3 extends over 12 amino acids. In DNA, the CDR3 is TGTGCCAGCAGCCGGGATGTGGAGACCCAGTACTTC. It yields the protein CASSRDVETQYF.

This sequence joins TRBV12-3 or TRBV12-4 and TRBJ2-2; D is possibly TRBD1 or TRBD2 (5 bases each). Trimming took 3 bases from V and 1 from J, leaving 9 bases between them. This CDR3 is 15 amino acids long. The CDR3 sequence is CASSLMGENTGELFF. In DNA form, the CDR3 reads TGTGCCAGCAGTTTGATGGGGGAGAACACCGGGGAGCTGTTTTTT.

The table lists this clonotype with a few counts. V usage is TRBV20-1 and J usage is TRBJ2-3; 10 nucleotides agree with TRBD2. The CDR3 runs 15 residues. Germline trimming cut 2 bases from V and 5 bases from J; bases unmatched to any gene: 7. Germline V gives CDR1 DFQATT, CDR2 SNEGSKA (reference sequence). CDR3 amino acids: CSARRASGGGDTQYF. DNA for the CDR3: TGCAGTGCTAGAAGGGCTAGCGGGGGTGGAGATACGCAGTATTTT.

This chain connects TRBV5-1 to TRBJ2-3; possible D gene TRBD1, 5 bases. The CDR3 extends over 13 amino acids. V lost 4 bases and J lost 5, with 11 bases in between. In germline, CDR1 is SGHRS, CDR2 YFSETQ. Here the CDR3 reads CASSPFTGDTQYF. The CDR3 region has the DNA TGCGCCAGCAGCCCCTTCACAGGAGATACGCAGTATTTT.

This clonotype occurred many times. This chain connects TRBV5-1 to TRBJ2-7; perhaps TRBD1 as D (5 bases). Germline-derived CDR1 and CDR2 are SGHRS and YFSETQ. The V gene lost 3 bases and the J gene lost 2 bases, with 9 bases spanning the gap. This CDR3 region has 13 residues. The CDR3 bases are TGCGCCAGCAGCTCCCAGGGCGCCTACGAGCAGTACTTC. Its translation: CASSSQGAYEQYF.

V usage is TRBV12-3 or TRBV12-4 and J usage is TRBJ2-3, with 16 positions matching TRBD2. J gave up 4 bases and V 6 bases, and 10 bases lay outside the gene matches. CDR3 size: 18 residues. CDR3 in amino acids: CASRGTSGGAIVADTQYF. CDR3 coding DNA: TGTGCCAGCAGGGGGACTAGCGGGGGGGCTATTGTCGCAGATACGCAGTATTTT.

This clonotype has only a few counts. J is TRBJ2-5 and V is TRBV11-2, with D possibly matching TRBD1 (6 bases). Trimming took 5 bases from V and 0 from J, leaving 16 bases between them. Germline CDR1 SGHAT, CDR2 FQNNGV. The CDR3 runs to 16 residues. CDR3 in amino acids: CASSTLTRQDQETQYF. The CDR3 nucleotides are TGTGCCAGCAGCACGCTAACCCGACAGGACCAAGAGACCCAGTACTTC.

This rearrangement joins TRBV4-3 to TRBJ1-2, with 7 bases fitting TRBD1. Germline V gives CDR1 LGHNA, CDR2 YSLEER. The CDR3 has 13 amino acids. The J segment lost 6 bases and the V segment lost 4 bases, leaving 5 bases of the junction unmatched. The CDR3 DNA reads TGCGCCAGCAGCCTGACAGGGAGGGATGGCTACACCTTC. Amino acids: CASSLTGRDGYTF.

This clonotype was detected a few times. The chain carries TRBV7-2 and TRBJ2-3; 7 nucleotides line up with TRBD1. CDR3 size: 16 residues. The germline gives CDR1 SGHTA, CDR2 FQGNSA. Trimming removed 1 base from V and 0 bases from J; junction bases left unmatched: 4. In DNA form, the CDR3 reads TGTGCCAGCAGCTTAGGCAGGGGGTTTAGCACAGATACGCAGTATTTT. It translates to CASSLGRGFSTDTQYF.

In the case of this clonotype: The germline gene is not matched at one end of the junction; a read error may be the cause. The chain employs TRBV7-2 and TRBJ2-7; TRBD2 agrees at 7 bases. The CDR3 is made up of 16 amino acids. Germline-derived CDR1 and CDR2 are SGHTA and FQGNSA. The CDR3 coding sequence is TGTGCCAGCAGATTAGCGGGCACCGCACCTCGAGGCGAGCAGTACTTC. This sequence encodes CASRLAGTAPRGEQYF.

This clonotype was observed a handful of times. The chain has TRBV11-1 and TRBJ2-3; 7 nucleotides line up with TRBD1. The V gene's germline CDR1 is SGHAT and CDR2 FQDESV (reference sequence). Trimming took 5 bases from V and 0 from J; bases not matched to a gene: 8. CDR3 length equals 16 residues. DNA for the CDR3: TGTGCCAGCAGCCCTTGGACAGGCCCTAGCACAGATACGCAGTATTTT. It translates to CASSPWTGPSTDTQYF.

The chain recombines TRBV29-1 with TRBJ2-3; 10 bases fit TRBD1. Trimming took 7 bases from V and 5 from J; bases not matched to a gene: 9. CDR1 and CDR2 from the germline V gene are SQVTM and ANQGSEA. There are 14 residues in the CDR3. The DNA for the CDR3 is TGCAGCGGGCGCGGGACAGGGGATGGAGATACGCAGTATTTT. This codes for CSGRGTGDGDTQYF.

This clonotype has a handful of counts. CDR3 sequence: CASSQEWEETQYF. The DNA for the CDR3 is TGCGCCAGCAGCCAAGAGTGGGAAGAGACCCAGTACTTC. This chain connects TRBV4-1 to TRBJ2-5, with D uncertain. The CDR3 is 13 amino acids. CDR1 and CDR2 from the germline V gene are MGHRA and YSYEKL. With 0 bases removed from V and 3 bases from J, the gap between germline ends came to 5 bases.

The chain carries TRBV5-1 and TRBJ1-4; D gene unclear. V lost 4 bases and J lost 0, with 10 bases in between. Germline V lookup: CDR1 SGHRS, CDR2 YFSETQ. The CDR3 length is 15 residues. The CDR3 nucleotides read TGCGCCAGCAGCCCACGGATTACAACTAATGAAAAACTGTTTTTT. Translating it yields CASSPRITTNEKLFF.

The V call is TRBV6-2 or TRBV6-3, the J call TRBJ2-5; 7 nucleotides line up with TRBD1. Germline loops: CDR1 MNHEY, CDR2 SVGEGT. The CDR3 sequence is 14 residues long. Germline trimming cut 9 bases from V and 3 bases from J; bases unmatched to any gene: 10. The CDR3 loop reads CASSPRGQKETQYF. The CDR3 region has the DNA TGTGCCAGTTCTCCCCGGGGACAGAAAGAGACCCAGTACTTC.

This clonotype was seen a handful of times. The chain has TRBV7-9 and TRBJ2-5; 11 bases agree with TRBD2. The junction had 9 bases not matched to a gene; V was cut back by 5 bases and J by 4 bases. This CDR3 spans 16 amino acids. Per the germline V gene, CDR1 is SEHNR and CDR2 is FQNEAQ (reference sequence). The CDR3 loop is CASSGTWTSGPETQYF. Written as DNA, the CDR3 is TGTGCCAGCAGCGGAACTTGGACTAGCGGGCCAGAGACCCAGTACTTC.